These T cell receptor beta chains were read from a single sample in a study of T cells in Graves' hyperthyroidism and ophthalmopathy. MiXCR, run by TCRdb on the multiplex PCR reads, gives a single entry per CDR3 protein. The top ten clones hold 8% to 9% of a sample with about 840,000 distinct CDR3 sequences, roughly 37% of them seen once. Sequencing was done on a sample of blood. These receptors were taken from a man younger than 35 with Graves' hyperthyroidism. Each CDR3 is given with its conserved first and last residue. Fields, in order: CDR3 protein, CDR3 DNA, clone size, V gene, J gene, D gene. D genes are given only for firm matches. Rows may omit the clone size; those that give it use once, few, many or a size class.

CASKEQGADEQYF	TGCGCCAGCAAGGAACAGGGGGCTGACGAGCAGTACTTC	-	TRBV5-1	TRBJ2-7	TRBD1
CASSLISVIQGPNTEAFF	TGCGCCAGCAGCTTGATCTCAGTAATACAGGGGCCGAACACTGAAGCTTTCTTT	once	TRBV5-1	TRBJ1-1	TRBD1
CASSQFSGNYGYTF	TGTGCCAGCAGCCAATTTTCTGGTAACTATGGCTACACCTTC	-	TRBV9	TRBJ1-2	-
CASRPRGQPQHF	TGTGCCAGCAGGCCCAGGGGACAGCCCCAGCATTTT	-	TRBV6-1	TRBJ1-5	-
CASKGREKNTEAFF	TGCGCCAGCAAGGGCCGGGAAAAGAACACTGAAGCTTTCTTT	few	TRBV5-1	TRBJ1-1	-
CATSPGQGDRNTIYF	TGTGCCACCAGCCCGGGACAGGGGGACCGAAACACCATATATTTT	-	TRBV15	TRBJ1-3	TRBD1
CASSQGQGTGNTIYF	TGTGCCAGCAGCCAAGGACAGGGGACTGGAAACACCATATATTTT	many	TRBV14	TRBJ1-3	TRBD1
CASSPFVETQYF	TGTGCCAGCAGCCCCTTTGTCGAGACCCAGTACTTC	few	TRBV7-9	TRBJ2-5	-
CASSKDDSPLHF	TGCGCCAGCAGCAAGGACGACTCACCCCTCCACTTT	many	TRBV5-1	TRBJ1-6	-
CSAGSMDISYEQYF	TGCAGCGCCGGATCCATGGACATTTCCTACGAGCAGTACTTC	-	TRBV29-1	TRBJ2-7	-
CASSLLLAGGTETQYF	TGTGCCAGCAGCTTATTGTTAGCGGGGGGGACGGAGACCCAGTACTTC	many	TRBV7-6	TRBJ2-5	TRBD2
CASSPHPGGGYEQYF	TGTGCCAGCTCACCCCATCCAGGGGGCGGCTACGAGCAGTACTTC	-	TRBV4-2	TRBJ2-7	TRBD1
CRVRQGVMGTEAFF	TGCAGGGTTAGACAGGGGGTAATGGGCACTGAAGCTTTCTTT	few	TRBV20-1	TRBJ1-1	TRBD1
CSVLHGITEAFF	TGCAGCGTTTTACACGGGATTACTGAAGCTTTCTTT	many	TRBV29-1	TRBJ1-1	-
CASSQWAGGNTIYF	TGTGCCAGTAGCCAGTGGGCAGGTGGAAACACCATATATTTT	-	TRBV7-2	TRBJ1-3	-
CASRGGLSNYGYTF	TGTGCCAGCAGGGGGGGACTCTCTAACTATGGCTACACCTTC	-	TRBV12-3/TRBV12-4	TRBJ1-2	-
CASSQEGWYGVTEAFF	TGCGCCAGCAGCCAAGAAGGGTGGTACGGGGTCACTGAAGCTTTCTTT	-	TRBV4-3	TRBJ1-1	-
CSVVTGTGGQETQYF	TGCAGCGTAGTAACCGGGACAGGGGGTCAAGAGACCCAGTACTTC	-	TRBV29-1	TRBJ2-5	TRBD1
CATGRQYNEKLFF	TGTGCCACCGGGAGGCAGTATAATGAAAAACTGTTTTTT	-	TRBV6-5	TRBJ1-4	-
CASSLSGGGNTGELFF	TGTGCCAGCAGCTTGAGCGGGGGAGGGAACACCGGGGAGCTGTTTTTT	many	TRBV7-6	TRBJ2-2	TRBD2
CSARVFDKEETQYF	TGCAGTGCTAGAGTCTTCGACAAGGAGGAGACCCAGTACTTC	few	TRBV20-1	TRBJ2-5	-
CATSDPDRGVHEAFF	TGTGCCACCAGTGACCCGGACCGGGGGGTGCATGAAGCTTTCTTT	many	TRBV24-1	TRBJ1-1	-
CATGTGDNTEAFF	TGTGCCACCGGGACAGGGGATAACACTGAAGCTTTCTTT	-	TRBV10-3	TRBJ1-1	TRBD1
CASRDSTANTEAFF	TGTGCCAGCAGGGATTCGACAGCGAACACTGAAGCTTTCTTT	-	TRBV28	TRBJ1-1	-
CSVSPGGEFQPQHF	TGCAGCGTTTCGCCAGGGGGCGAATTTCAGCCCCAGCATTTT	many	TRBV29-1	TRBJ1-5	TRBD1
CASSVDGTKEPPNTGELFF	TGTGCCAGCAGCGTAGACGGGACAAAGGAACCACCGAACACCGGGGAGCTGTTTTTT	few	TRBV9	TRBJ2-2	-
CASSETGPPEKLFF	TGTGCCAGCAGTGAAACAGGGCCCCCTGAAAAACTGTTTTTT	-	TRBV2	TRBJ1-4	-
CASTVNSGANVLTF	TGTGCCAGCACGGTAAACTCTGGGGCCAACGTCCTGACTTTC	many	TRBV11-2	TRBJ2-6	-
CASSVPRAEAFF	TGTGCCAGCAGTGTGCCCAGGGCGGAAGCTTTCTTT	many	TRBV2	TRBJ1-1	-
CASSAHAMNTEAFF	TGTGCCAGCAGCGCTCACGCTATGAACACTGAAGCTTTCTTT	once	TRBV7-7	TRBJ1-1	-
CASSLGRLDGYGYTF	TGTGCCAGCAGTTTAGGTCGCCTGGACGGCTATGGCTACACCTTC	many	TRBV6-5	TRBJ1-2	-
CASSPDTGRQNIQYF	TGTGCCAGCAGCCCGGACACAGGGCGACAAAACATTCAGTACTTC	-	TRBV7-2	TRBJ2-4	-
CSVELGATYEQYF	TGCAGCGTTGAGCTAGGGGCCACCTACGAGCAGTACTTC	-	TRBV29-1	TRBJ2-7	-
CACSFVGGNTEAFF	TGCGCCTGCAGCTTCGTAGGGGGTAACACTGAAGCTTTCTTT	-	TRBV5-1	TRBJ1-1	-
CSVPHQGWETQYF	TGCAGCGTTCCCCATCAGGGATGGGAGACCCAGTACTTC	many	TRBV29-1	TRBJ2-5	-
CASSLGQVGRPQHF	TGTGCCAGCAGTCTTGGACAGGTCGGTCGGCCCCAGCATTTT	-	TRBV6-6	TRBJ1-5	TRBD1
CASGTSNRDEQYF	TGTGCCAGCGGAACGTCCAACCGGGACGAGCAGTACTTC	few	TRBV9	TRBJ2-7	-
CASSLSLAGVSYEQYF	TGTGCCAGCAGCCTGTCTCTAGCGGGAGTATCTTACGAGCAGTACTTC	-	TRBV7-7	TRBJ2-7	TRBD2